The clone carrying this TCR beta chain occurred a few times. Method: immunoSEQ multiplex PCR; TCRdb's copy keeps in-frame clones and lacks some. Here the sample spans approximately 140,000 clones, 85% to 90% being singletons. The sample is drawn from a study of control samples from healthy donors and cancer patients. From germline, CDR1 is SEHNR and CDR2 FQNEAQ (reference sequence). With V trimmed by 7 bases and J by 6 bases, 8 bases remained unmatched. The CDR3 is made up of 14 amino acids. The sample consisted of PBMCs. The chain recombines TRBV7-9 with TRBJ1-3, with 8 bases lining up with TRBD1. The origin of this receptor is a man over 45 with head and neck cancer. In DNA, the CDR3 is TGTGCCAGCACGCTAGGACAGGGAGAAAACACCATATATTTT. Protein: CASTLGQGENTIYF.